Presented here are 25 T cell receptor beta chains from one specimen sequenced in a study of blood T cell repertoires in COVID-19. Assay: immunoSEQ multiplex PCR; the TCRdb copy retains only in-frame clones and omits some. This table has a few hundred thousand clones, about 85% appearing once. The sample was peripheral blood. The receptor set was obtained from a woman aged 55 to 70 who had recovered from COVID-19.

This clone is a singleton in its sample. The rearrangement joins TRBV6-5 to TRBJ2-1; D perhaps matches TRBD2 (6 bases). The CDR3 contains 15 residues. Trimming pared 8 bases from V and 4 bases from J, leaving 18 bases between. Germline values: CDR1 MNHEY, CDR2 SVGAGI. The CDR3 loop is CASPAAEGQYNEQFF. CDR3 nucleotide sequence: TGTGCCAGCCCTGCGGCGGAGGGGCAGTACAATGAGCAGTTCTTC.

The chain employs TRBV27 and TRBJ1-5; 7 nucleotides agree with TRBD1. Germline V gene lookup returns CDR1 MNHEY and CDR2 SMNVEV (reference sequence). This CDR3 is 15 amino acids long. V lost 5 bases to trimming and J lost 7 bases; unmatched junction nucleotides: 11. The CDR3 coding sequence is TGTGCCAGCAGTCCGACAGGGCGGAGGAACCAGCCCCAGCATTTT. Translated, it gives CASSPTGRRNQPQHF.

This clone was seen a handful of times. The chain recombines TRBV10-2 with TRBJ1-5, with D unresolved. There are 15 residues in the CDR3. The V and J ends lost 1 base and 0 bases respectively, with 7 bases between them. CDR1 and CDR2 (germline): WSHSY, SAAADI. This CDR3 reads CASSEFPISNQPQHF. The DNA for the CDR3 is TGCGCCAGCAGTGAGTTCCCCATTAGCAATCAGCCCCAGCATTTT.

The rearrangement uses TRBV5-6 and TRBJ1-1; D may be TRBD1 (6 bases). The CDR3 is 15 residues long. CDR1 and CDR2 (germline): SGHDT, YYEEEE. The ends were cut back, 3 bases at V and 2 bases at J, with 14 bases in the middle. CDR3 sequence: CASSSSGTINTEAFF. CDR3 bases: TGTGCCAGCAGCTCATCCGGGACAATAAACACTGAAGCTTTCTTT.

The rearrangement links TRBV25-1 to TRBJ2-3; tentatively, D is TRBD1 (6 bases). Germline CDR1 MGHDK, CDR2 SYGVNS. V was clipped by 7 bases and J by 2 bases, with 13 bases between them. The CDR3 sequence is 14 residues long. The DNA for the CDR3 is TGTGCCAGCACTCGTACAGGGTTCACAGATACGCAGTATTTT. Translated: CASTRTGFTDTQYF. Filled out from reference TRBV25-1 and TRBJ2-3, the complete variable domain reads EADIYQTPRYLVIGTGKKITLECSQTMGHDKMYWYQQDPGMELHLIHYSYGVNSTEKGDLSSESTVSRIRTEHFPLTLESARPSHTSQYLCASTRTGFTDTQYFGPGTRLTVL.

This clone was seen a single time. This chain joins TRBV18 and TRBJ2-1; 9 bases are shared with TRBD2. The trim removed 1 base at V and 8 bases at J, leaving 3 bases unmatched. The germline gives CDR1 KGHSH, CDR2 LQKENI. This CDR3 has 14 amino acids. The CDR3 reads CASSPLAGVDEQFF. Written as DNA, the CDR3 is TGTGCCAGCTCACCACTAGCGGGGGTAGATGAGCAGTTCTTC.

The J gene is TRBJ2-7, the V gene TRBV7-8; TRBD2 agrees at 9 bases. The V gene end was trimmed by 2 bases and the J gene end by 4 bases; junction bases not matched to a gene: 9. Germline V CDR1 and CDR2: SGHVS, FQNEAQ. The CDR3 extends over 16 amino acids. The chain's CDR3 is CASSLFSSGVSYEQYF. CDR3 coding DNA: TGTGCCAGCAGCTTATTCTCTAGCGGGGTCTCTTACGAGCAGTACTTC.

The V gene is TRBV19, the J gene TRBJ2-3; D might be TRBD2 (7 bases). CDR1 and CDR2 (germline): LNHDA, SQIVND (reference sequence). The CDR3 runs 16 residues. The V end was cut by 3 bases, the J end by 4 bases, with 17 bases between. The chain's CDR3 is CASSIIGGGEADTQYF. The DNA for the CDR3 is TGTGCCAGTAGTATCATTGGAGGGGGGGAAGCAGATACGCAGTATTTT.

The chain employs TRBV5-6 and TRBJ2-5, with 9 bases fitting TRBD2. Germline V CDR1 and CDR2: SGHDT, YYEEEE. This CDR3 region has 16 residues. J lost 2 bases, V lost 3 bases, and 8 bases had no gene match. The CDR3 nucleotides read TGTGCCAGCAGCTACCTAGGCGGGGGGGTACAAGAGACCCAGTACTTC. Translating it yields CASSYLGGGVQETQYF. The whole variable domain, filled in from reference TRBV5-6 and TRBJ2-5, reads DAGVTQSPTHLIKTRGQQVTLRCSPKSGHDTVSWYQQALGQGPQFIFQYYEEEERQRGNFPDRFSGHQFPNYSSELNVNALLLGDSALYLCASSYLGGGVQETQYFGPGTRLLVL.

The chain has TRBV27 and TRBJ1-4, with TRBD1 as a possible D gene (6 bases). Trimming pared 8 bases from V and 6 bases from J, leaving 16 bases between. Looked up from germline, CDR1 is MNHEY and CDR2 is SMNVEV (reference sequence). This CDR3 is built from 14 residues. CDR3 nucleotide sequence: TGTGCCAGCGGACCAACAGGGCTGTATGAAAAACTGTTTTTT. Protein sequence: CASGPTGLYEKLFF.

The rearrangement uses TRBV7-8 and TRBJ2-1; 10 nucleotides match TRBD1. The CDR3 is 15 amino acids. J was trimmed by 3 bases and V by 5 bases; bases with no gene match: 4. Germline CDR1 reads SGHVS; CDR2 reads FQNEAQ. The CDR3 sequence is CASSRDRGGYNEQFF. In nucleotides, the CDR3 is TGTGCCAGCAGCCGGGACAGGGGAGGCTACAATGAGCAGTTCTTC.

This clone appeared a few times. The V and J genes are TRBV10-3 and TRBJ1-6; TRBD1 might be the D (5 bases). V lost 8 bases and J 5 bases, leaving 13 bases between the germline ends. CDR3 length: 14 amino acids. Germline CDR1 and CDR2: ENHRY and SYGVKD. The CDR3: CAIGREGDNSPLHF. The DNA for the CDR3 is TGTGCCATCGGCAGGGAAGGGGATAATTCACCCCTCCACTTT.

This clone was seen once. CDR3: CASGGLRGAGNEQFF. The CDR3 coding sequence is TGTGCCAGCGGTGGGTTGCGGGGTGCGGGGAATGAGCAGTTCTTC. The gene calls are TRBV6-6 and TRBJ2-1; maybe TRBD2 (6 bases). The CDR3 spans 15 residues. V lost 8 bases to trimming and J lost 7 bases, with 21 bases between them. Germline values: CDR1 MNHNY, CDR2 SVGAGI (reference sequence).

The gene calls are TRBV5-1 and TRBJ2-3, with D possibly TRBD2 on 6 matching bases. V was clipped by 4 bases and J by 4 bases, with 16 bases between them. Germline V gives CDR1 SGHRS, CDR2 YFSETQ. The CDR3 has 15 amino acids. The CDR3 sequence is CASSPGTAGADTQYF. CDR3 DNA: TGCGCCAGCAGCCCGGGGACTGCGGGCGCAGATACGCAGTATTTT.

V usage is TRBV19 and J usage is TRBJ1-1, with a tentative D call TRBD1 (5 bases). Trimming cost V 5 bases and J 7 bases, with 8 bases left between them. Germline assignment: CDR1 LNHDA and CDR2 SQIVND (reference sequence). There are 11 residues in the CDR3. DNA for the CDR3: TGTGCCAGTAGTCCGGGGGGTGAAGCTTTCTTT. This sequence encodes CASSPGGEAFF.

The V and J genes are TRBV4-1 and TRBJ2-5; no clear D. This CDR3 comprises 13 residues. Germline CDR1 is MGHRA and CDR2 is YSYEKL. Trimming shortened V by 1 base and J by 5 bases, and 8 bases separated the two germline ends. CDR3 sequence: CASSQAAVETQYF. The CDR3 nucleotides are TGCGCCAGCAGCCAAGCTGCAGTGGAGACCCAGTACTTC.

The chain couples TRBV5-5 to TRBJ2-5; weak D call: TRBD1 (6 bases). Trimming removed 4 bases at V and 4 bases at J, with 20 bases between. CDR1 is SGHKS and CDR2 is YYEKEE in the germline V gene (reference sequence). The CDR3 consists of 16 residues. The CDR3 DNA is TGTGCCAGCAGCACCGATAGACAGGTCCGGCCAGAGACCCAGTACTTC. This translates into CASSTDRQVRPETQYF. Variable domain in full (rest from reference TRBV5-5 and TRBJ2-5): DAGVTQSPTHLIKTRGQQVTLRCSPISGHKSVSWYQQVLGQGPQFIFQYYEKEERGRGNFPDRFSARQFPNYSSELNVNALLLGDSALYLCASSTDRQVRPETQYFGPGTRLLVL.

The rearrangement joins TRBV9 to TRBJ2-3; 7 bases agree with TRBD2. The CDR3 is made up of 16 amino acids. CDR1 SGDLS and CDR2 YYNGEE come from the germline V gene. The V gene end was trimmed by 0 bases and the J gene end by 0 bases; junction bases not matched to a gene: 4. CDR3 loop: CASSVASGASTDTQYF. CDR3 bases: TGTGCCAGCAGCGTAGCGAGCGGGGCGAGCACAGATACGCAGTATTTT.

The chain employs TRBV12-3 or TRBV12-4 and TRBJ2-7; no clear D gene. CDR3 length: 13 amino acids. Trimming took off 6 bases at V and 1 base at J, with 10 bases between the two ends. In nucleotides, the CDR3 is TGTGCCAGCAGGTCAGACTGGTCCTACGAGCAGTACTTC. Residues: CASRSDWSYEQYF.

The CDR3 DNA sequence: TGCGCCAGCAGCGCCGATCTAAATTCACCCCTCCACTTT. This translates into CASSADLNSPLHF. This chain links TRBV5-1 with TRBJ1-6; no definite D call. Germline CDR1 SGHRS, CDR2 YFSETQ. The CDR3 is made up of 13 amino acids. V gave up 4 bases and J gave up 7 bases, with 9 bases separating them.

This clone showed up just a few times. The CDR3 DNA reads as TGTGCCAGCAGTTACTCTTCGGCCGGGAGGGGAAACACCATATATTTT. Its protein product is CASSYSSAGRGNTIYF. The genes are TRBV6-5 and TRBJ1-3; D unresolved. The V end lost 0 bases, the J end lost 4 bases, and 13 bases lay between the germline ends. The CDR3 extends over 16 amino acids. Germline loops: CDR1 MNHEY, CDR2 SVGAGI.

The rearrangement links TRBV10-3 to TRBJ1-1; 7 bases are a match to TRBD1. J was trimmed by 5 bases and V by 6 bases; bases with no gene match: 6. The CDR3 loop spans 13 amino acids. Germline CDR1 and CDR2: ENHRY and SYGVKD. CDR3 sequence (DNA): TGTGCCATCAGCCCGGGACAGAGGACTGAAGCTTTCTTT. Its protein product is CAISPGQRTEAFF.

The gene calls are TRBV18 and TRBJ1-5, with 7 bases aligning to TRBD1. The CDR3 is 15 residues long. The germline CDR1 and CDR2 sequences are KGHSH and LQKENI. The V segment lost 3 bases and the J segment 2 bases; nucleotides outside the gene matches: 4. The CDR3 region has the DNA TGTGCCAGCTCACCCACAGGGGTGGGCAATCAGCCCCAGCATTTT. This codes for CASSPTGVGNQPQHF.

The chain uses TRBV4-1 and TRBJ1-5; possibly TRBD1 for D (6 bases). V lost 0 bases and J 4 bases, leaving 16 bases between the germline ends. Germline assignment: CDR1 MGHRA and CDR2 YSYEKL. The CDR3 is 17 amino acids. The CDR3 region is CASSQDLGRGGNQPQHF. The CDR3 nucleotides read TGCGCCAGCAGCCAAGATCTCGGCAGGGGAGGGAATCAGCCCCAGCATTTT.

The J gene is TRBJ2-7, the V gene TRBV5-1, with D perhaps matching TRBD2 (5 bases). V was pared by 1 base and J by 5 bases, with 13 bases between. Germline CDR1 is SGHRS and CDR2 is YFSETQ. This CDR3 is 14 amino acids long. The CDR3 loop reads CASSLTSSFNEQYF. The CDR3 DNA sequence: TGCGCCAGCAGCTTGACTAGTTCATTCAACGAGCAGTACTTC.